This is a list of T cell receptor beta chains from one sample in a study of beta chain features in type 1 diabetes. Only in-frame clones appear in the TCRdb table, and some are missing; sequencing was by immunoSEQ multiplex PCR. The table has a few hundred thousand clones, roughly a tenth seen once; the top ten hold about 0.6%. Sequencing was done on a sample of central memory CD4+ T cells from blood. These receptors were collected from a man under 40 with type 1 diabetes. The CDR3 runs from the conserved cysteine through the conserved F or W. D genes are given only for firm matches. Some rows have no size entry. The others give once, few or many, or a class for an expanded clone.

D gene	V gene	J gene	clone size	CDR3 DNA	CDR3 protein
TRBD2	TRBV7-2	TRBJ2-7	few	TGTGCCAGCAGCCCCACGGGGGGGCACGAGCAGTACTTC	CASSPTGGHEQYF
TRBD2	TRBV29-1	TRBJ2-3	few	TGCAGCGTTGAAGGGGGGGCTAGCGGGAGGCTTAGTATGGATACGCAGTATTTT	CSVEGGASGRLSMDTQYF
NA	TRBV2	TRBJ2-5	NA	TGTGCCAGCAGTGAAATGAGAATTGAGACCCAGTACTTC	CASSEMRIETQYF
TRBD2	TRBV7-9	TRBJ2-2	few	TGTGCCAGCAGAAGCGGGAGAGGCTCATCCGGGGAGCTGTTTTTT	CASRSGRGSSGELFF
TRBD2	TRBV7-9	TRBJ2-1	NA	TGTGCCAGCAGCTTTCTAGCGGGAGGGAACAATGAGCAGTTCTTC	CASSFLAGGNNEQFF
NA	TRBV30	TRBJ1-1	NA	TGTGCCTGGACCCAGGACAAGGGTGAAGCTTTCTTT	CAWTQDKGEAFF
TRBD2	TRBV5-1	TRBJ2-5	NA	TGCGCCAGCAGCTTGGTGGTAGCGGGAGTCGATCAAGAGACCCAGTACTTC	CASSLVVAGVDQETQYF
NA	TRBV19	TRBJ1-1	few	TGTGCCAGTATGAGGAATGCTGGCGCTTTCTTT	CASMRNAGAFF
NA	TRBV6-6	TRBJ2-7	NA	TGTGCCAGCATTGGTGGCGGCTACGAGCAGTACTTC	CASIGGGYEQYF
NA	TRBV7-2	TRBJ2-7	few	TGTGCCAGCAGCCCTACAAACCGACAGACACGCGAGCAGTACTTC	CASSPTNRQTREQYF
NA	TRBV27	TRBJ1-1	NA	TGTGCCAGCAGTTTTCTAGGTGAAGCTTTCTTT	CASSFLGEAFF
NA	TRBV11-2	TRBJ2-1	few	TGTGCCAGCAGCAAAGCGACAGCGTACAATGAGCAGTTCTTC	CASSKATAYNEQFF